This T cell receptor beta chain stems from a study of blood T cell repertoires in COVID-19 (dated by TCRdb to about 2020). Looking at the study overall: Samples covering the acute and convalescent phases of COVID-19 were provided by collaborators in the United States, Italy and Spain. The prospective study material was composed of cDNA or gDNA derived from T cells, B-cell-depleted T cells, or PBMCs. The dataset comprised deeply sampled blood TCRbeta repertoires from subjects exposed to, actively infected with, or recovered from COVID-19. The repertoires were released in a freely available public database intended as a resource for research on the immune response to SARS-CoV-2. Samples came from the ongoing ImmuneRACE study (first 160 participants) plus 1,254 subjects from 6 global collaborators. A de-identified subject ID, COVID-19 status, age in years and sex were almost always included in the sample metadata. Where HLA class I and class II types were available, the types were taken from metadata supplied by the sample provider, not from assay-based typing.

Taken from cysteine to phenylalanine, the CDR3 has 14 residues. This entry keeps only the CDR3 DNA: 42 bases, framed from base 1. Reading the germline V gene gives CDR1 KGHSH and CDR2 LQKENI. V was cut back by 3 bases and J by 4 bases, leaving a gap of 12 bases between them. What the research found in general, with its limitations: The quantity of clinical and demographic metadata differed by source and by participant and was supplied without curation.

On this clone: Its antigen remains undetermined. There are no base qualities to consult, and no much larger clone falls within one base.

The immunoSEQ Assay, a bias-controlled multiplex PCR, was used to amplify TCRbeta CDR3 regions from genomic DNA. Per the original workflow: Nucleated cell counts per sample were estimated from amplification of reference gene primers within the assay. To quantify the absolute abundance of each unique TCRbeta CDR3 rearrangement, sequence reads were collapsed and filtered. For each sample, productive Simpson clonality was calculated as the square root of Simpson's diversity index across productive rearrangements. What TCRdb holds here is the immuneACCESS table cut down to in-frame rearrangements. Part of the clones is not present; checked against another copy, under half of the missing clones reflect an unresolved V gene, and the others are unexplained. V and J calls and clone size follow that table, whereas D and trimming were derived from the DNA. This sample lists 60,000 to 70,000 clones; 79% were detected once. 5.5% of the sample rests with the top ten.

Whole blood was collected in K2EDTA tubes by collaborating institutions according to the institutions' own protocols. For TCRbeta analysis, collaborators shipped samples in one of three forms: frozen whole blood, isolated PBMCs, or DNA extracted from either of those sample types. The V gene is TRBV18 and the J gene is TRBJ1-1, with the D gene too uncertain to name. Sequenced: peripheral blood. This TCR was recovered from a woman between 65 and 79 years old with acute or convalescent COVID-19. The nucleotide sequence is TGTGCCAGCTCACCGCAGGCCCCCCCCACTGAAGCTTTCTTT. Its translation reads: CASSPQAPPTEAFF.